A selection of T cell receptor beta chains follows, all from one sample in a study of blood T cells in healthy people across ages. TCRdb reprocessed the 5' RACE reads with MiXCR, giving one entry per CDR3 protein. The table has about 1.5 million distinct CDR3 sequences, roughly 43% seen once; the top ten hold over 3.5%. Sequences were obtained from blood. These receptors originate from a woman in her late teens or twenties in good health. Each CDR3 is given with its conserved first and last residue. The D gene is left open where the match is weak. A clone size is listed for some rows: how often the clone was seen (once, few, many), or a class if it is expanded.

CDR3nt: TGTGCCAGCTCACCCTACAGAGAAGAGACCCAGTACTTC
CDR3aa: CASSPYREETQYF
v_gene: TRBV18
d_gene: NA
abundance: few
j_gene: TRBJ2-5

CDR3nt: TGTGCCAGCAGTTACGGCCCGGGTGGGCAGTTCTTC
CDR3aa: CASSYGPGGQFF
v_gene: TRBV6-6
d_gene: NA
abundance: NA
j_gene: TRBJ2-1

CDR3nt: TGTGCCAGCAGCTATGGGCAACCACAGGACCTTCAGTTCTTC
CDR3aa: CASSYGQPQDLQFF
v_gene: TRBV7-2
d_gene: NA
abundance: few
j_gene: TRBJ2-1

CDR3nt: TGTGCCAGCAGCACCTATCTAGGAGGGGTTTACAATGAGCAGTTCTTC
CDR3aa: CASSTYLGGVYNEQFF
v_gene: TRBV7-9
d_gene: NA
abundance: NA
j_gene: TRBJ2-1

CDR3nt: TGTGCCAGCAGCGTAGGGGACGGAAACTATGGCTACACCTTC
CDR3aa: CASSVGDGNYGYTF
v_gene: TRBV9
d_gene: NA
abundance: NA
j_gene: TRBJ1-2

CDR3nt: TGTGCCAGCAGTTACTCCGGGAGTCCCTCTCTCTATGGCTACACCTTC
CDR3aa: CASSYSGSPSLYGYTF
v_gene: TRBV6-5
d_gene: NA
abundance: NA
j_gene: TRBJ1-2

CDR3nt: TGCAGTGCACCCAGCGCAGGGCGGACTGAAGCTTTCTTT
CDR3aa: CSAPSAGRTEAFF
v_gene: TRBV20-1
d_gene: NA
abundance: NA
j_gene: TRBJ1-1

CDR3nt: TGTGCCGACCGTTTCCGGGCAGAGCAGTACTTC
CDR3aa: CADRFRAEQYF
v_gene: TRBV21-1
d_gene: NA
abundance: NA
j_gene: TRBJ2-5

CDR3nt: TGTGCCAGCAGTATTATTAGCGGAGAGCAGTTCTTC
CDR3aa: CASSIISGEQFF
v_gene: TRBV28
d_gene: NA
abundance: NA
j_gene: TRBJ2-1

CDR3nt: TGCGCCAGCTTGACAGGCGCGTATGGCTACACCTTC
CDR3aa: CASLTGAYGYTF
v_gene: TRBV10-2
d_gene: NA
abundance: once
j_gene: TRBJ1-2

CDR3nt: TGCGCCAGCAGCTTGGCCCATTTAAATTCGGAGGGTGGGACTGAAGCTTTCTTT
CDR3aa: CASSLAHLNSEGGTEAFF
v_gene: TRBV5-1
d_gene: NA
abundance: NA
j_gene: TRBJ1-1

CDR3nt: TGTGCCAGCAGCCATGTCGTTTACGAGCAGTACTTC
CDR3aa: CASSHVVYEQYF
v_gene: TRBV7-9
d_gene: NA
abundance: few
j_gene: TRBJ2-7

CDR3nt: TGTGCCAGCAGTGAGCGGGGGGGGATCTACAATGAGCAGTTCTTC
CDR3aa: CASSERGGIYNEQFF
v_gene: TRBV27
d_gene: TRBD2
abundance: few
j_gene: TRBJ2-1

CDR3nt: TGTGCTAGTGGTTCCAACTACAATGAGCAGTTCTTC
CDR3aa: CASGSNYNEQFF
v_gene: TRBV12-5
d_gene: NA
abundance: NA
j_gene: TRBJ2-1

CDR3nt: TGTGCCAGCAGCCAATTTCCTAGCGGCTCCTACAATGAGCAGTTCTTC
CDR3aa: CASSQFPSGSYNEQFF
v_gene: TRBV3-1
d_gene: TRBD2
abundance: NA
j_gene: TRBJ2-1

CDR3nt: TGTGCCAGCAGGAAAGCGGGAGATACAGATACGCAGTATTTT
CDR3aa: CASRKAGDTDTQYF
v_gene: TRBV7-2
d_gene: TRBD2
abundance: once
j_gene: TRBJ2-3

CDR3nt: TGTGCCAGCAGCTATCTCCGGGACAGGGTCCACGAGCAGTACTTC
CDR3aa: CASSYLRDRVHEQYF
v_gene: TRBV7-2
d_gene: TRBD1
abundance: NA
j_gene: TRBJ2-7

CDR3nt: TGTACCAGCAGCAATGAGACAGGAGCGCCCTATAGCAATCAGCCCCAGCATTTT
CDR3aa: CTSSNETGAPYSNQPQHF
v_gene: TRBV21-1
d_gene: NA
abundance: NA
j_gene: TRBJ1-5

CDR3nt: TGTGCCAGCAGTCCGGAGGGGGGCGGGAGTCCATCCACAGATACGCAGTATTTT
CDR3aa: CASSPEGGGSPSTDTQYF
v_gene: TRBV2
d_gene: NA
abundance: NA
j_gene: TRBJ2-3

CDR3nt: TGTGCCAGCAGTTCGAGACAGGGCGGCTACTCTAACTATGGCTACACCTTC
CDR3aa: CASSSRQGGYSNYGYTF
v_gene: TRBV7-2
d_gene: TRBD1
abundance: NA
j_gene: TRBJ1-2

CDR3nt: TGCAGTGCAAAGCGGGGCGCTAGCACAGATACGCAGTATTTT
CDR3aa: CSAKRGASTDTQYF
v_gene: TRBV20-1
d_gene: TRBD2
abundance: NA
j_gene: TRBJ2-3

CDR3nt: TGTGCCAGCAGTCGGGGCAGGCAGGGGGAGCAGTACTTC
CDR3aa: CASSRGRQGEQYF
v_gene: TRBV27
d_gene: TRBD1
abundance: NA
j_gene: TRBJ2-5

CDR3nt: TGTGCCAGCAGCGACCGACTCGGACAGGGGGCGTCCTATGGCTACACCTTC
CDR3aa: CASSDRLGQGASYGYTF
v_gene: TRBV7-6
d_gene: TRBD1
abundance: NA
j_gene: TRBJ1-2

CDR3nt: TGTGCTAGCAGCGTTAGAACGGGGAGCTCCTACAATGAGCAGTACTTC
CDR3aa: CASSVRTGSSYNEQYF
v_gene: TRBV7-7
d_gene: NA
abundance: NA
j_gene: TRBJ2-7

CDR3nt: TGTGCCAGCGGGGGGCGGATGAACACTGAAGCTTTCTTT
CDR3aa: CASGGRMNTEAFF
v_gene: TRBV2
d_gene: NA
abundance: few
j_gene: TRBJ1-1

CDR3nt: TGCAGTGCTTTTAAAAGTCACGAGCAGTACTTC
CDR3aa: CSAFKSHEQYF
v_gene: TRBV20-1
d_gene: NA
abundance: NA
j_gene: TRBJ2-7

CDR3nt: TGCGCCAGCAGCTTTGCGAGGGTTAAAGATACGCAGTATTTT
CDR3aa: CASSFARVKDTQYF
v_gene: TRBV5-1
d_gene: NA
abundance: many
j_gene: TRBJ2-3

CDR3nt: TGCGCCAGCAGCCGCTTGGGGGCCGGCACCAGGGAGCTGTTTTTT
CDR3aa: CASSRLGAGTRELFF
v_gene: TRBV4-1
d_gene: NA
abundance: NA
j_gene: TRBJ2-2

CDR3nt: TGTGCCAGCAGTGATAACTCCCATGCTGAGCAGTTCTTC
CDR3aa: CASSDNSHAEQFF
v_gene: TRBV25-1
d_gene: NA
abundance: NA
j_gene: TRBJ2-1

CDR3nt: TGTGCCAGCAGCTTAGCGGAGGCAGTCCATGGCTACACCTTC
CDR3aa: CASSLAEAVHGYTF
v_gene: TRBV7-9
d_gene: NA
abundance: NA
j_gene: TRBJ1-2

CDR3nt: TGCAGTGCTAGTCCTGACAGGGTTAATTCACCCCTCCACTTT
CDR3aa: CSASPDRVNSPLHF
v_gene: TRBV20-1
d_gene: TRBD1
abundance: NA
j_gene: TRBJ1-6

CDR3nt: TGCAGTGCGACTAACTATGGCTACACCTTC
CDR3aa: CSATNYGYTF
v_gene: TRBV20-1
d_gene: NA
abundance: many
j_gene: TRBJ1-2

CDR3nt: TGTGCCAGCAGCACGGGACAGTGGACCCTCTATGGCTACACCTTC
CDR3aa: CASSTGQWTLYGYTF
v_gene: TRBV7-9
d_gene: TRBD1
abundance: once
j_gene: TRBJ1-2

CDR3nt: TGTGCCAGCAGCCCGATTGGGGGGACCTACAATGAGCAGTTATTC
CDR3aa: CASSPIGGTYNEQLF
v_gene: TRBV7-9
d_gene: NA
abundance: NA
j_gene: TRBJ2-1

CDR3nt: TGTGCCACCAGTGGCCCTGGTAGGGCCCAGCAAGCTTTCTTT
CDR3aa: CATSGPGRAQQAFF
v_gene: TRBV24-1
d_gene: NA
abundance: NA
j_gene: TRBJ1-1

CDR3nt: TGTGCCAGCAGCACTTTCAGGGGTTTGGATCCGCAGTATTTT
CDR3aa: CASSTFRGLDPQYF
v_gene: TRBV11-2
d_gene: NA
abundance: NA
j_gene: TRBJ2-3

CDR3nt: TGCAGCGTTGAGGGGACAGGGCTGAACACTGAAGCTTTCTTT
CDR3aa: CSVEGTGLNTEAFF
v_gene: TRBV29-1
d_gene: TRBD1
abundance: few
j_gene: TRBJ1-1

CDR3nt: TGCAGCGTGAGGACAGGGGGGGCAGAGACCCAGTACTTC
CDR3aa: CSVRTGGAETQYF
v_gene: TRBV29-1
d_gene: TRBD1
abundance: NA
j_gene: TRBJ2-5

CDR3nt: TGTGCCACCAGCAGAGATAGGCAGCCTAGCACTGAAGCTTTCTTT
CDR3aa: CATSRDRQPSTEAFF
v_gene: TRBV15
d_gene: NA
abundance: NA
j_gene: TRBJ1-1

CDR3nt: TGTGCCAGCAGCTTAGAACTAACCCCAAGGAATGAGCAGTTCTTC
CDR3aa: CASSLELTPRNEQFF
v_gene: TRBV7-2
d_gene: NA
abundance: few
j_gene: TRBJ2-1

CDR3nt: TGTGCCAGCAGTGAATCTTACACCAGCTCCTACGAGCAGTACTTC
CDR3aa: CASSESYTSSYEQYF
v_gene: TRBV25-1
d_gene: NA
abundance: few
j_gene: TRBJ2-7

CDR3nt: TGTGCCAGCAGTATTCACAGTGGTCCCACTGAAGCTTTCTTT
CDR3aa: CASSIHSGPTEAFF
v_gene: TRBV6-5
d_gene: NA
abundance: NA
j_gene: TRBJ1-1

CDR3nt: TGCGCCAGCAGCCAAGATCGTCCTAGCACAGATACGCAGTATTTT
CDR3aa: CASSQDRPSTDTQYF
v_gene: TRBV4-1
d_gene: NA
abundance: many
j_gene: TRBJ2-3

CDR3nt: TGTGCCACCTCAGGATTCTCCTTGGCTGGCGAGCAGTACTTC
CDR3aa: CATSGFSLAGEQYF
v_gene: TRBV6-5
d_gene: NA
abundance: many
j_gene: TRBJ2-7

CDR3nt: TGCAGTGCCAGGATAGCCGGGCGGGGAAACTACGAGCAGTACTTC
CDR3aa: CSARIAGRGNYEQYF
v_gene: TRBV20-1
d_gene: NA
abundance: few
j_gene: TRBJ2-7

CDR3nt: TGTGCCAGCAGCGGAAGACAGGGCGCCAATGAGCAGTTCTTC
CDR3aa: CASSGRQGANEQFF
v_gene: TRBV5-4
d_gene: TRBD1
abundance: NA
j_gene: TRBJ2-1

CDR3nt: TGCAGCGCGGAGGGACACAACACTGAAGCTTTCTTT
CDR3aa: CSAEGHNTEAFF
v_gene: TRBV29-1
d_gene: NA
abundance: few
j_gene: TRBJ1-1

CDR3nt: TGTGCCAGCAGCTTAAAAAGCCAGATCAATGAGCAGTACTTC
CDR3aa: CASSLKSQINEQYF
v_gene: TRBV11-3
d_gene: NA
abundance: few
j_gene: TRBJ2-5

CDR3nt: TGTGCCAGCAGAGAATCACGACAGCCAACTAATGAAAAACTGTTTTTT
CDR3aa: CASRESRQPTNEKLFF
v_gene: TRBV6-1
d_gene: NA
abundance: few
j_gene: TRBJ1-4

CDR3nt: TGTGCCAGCAGTTGGGACCTCTCAAATTCACCCCTCCACTTT
CDR3aa: CASSWDLSNSPLHF
v_gene: TRBV12-3/TRBV12-4
d_gene: NA
abundance: NA
j_gene: TRBJ1-6

CDR3nt: TGTGCCAGCAGTATAAAGGACAGGGGATTCACTGAAGCTTTCTTT
CDR3aa: CASSIKDRGFTEAFF
v_gene: TRBV12-3/TRBV12-4
d_gene: TRBD1
abundance: NA
j_gene: TRBJ1-1

CDR3nt: TGTGCCAGCCGCGAAAGGCGGTTACGGGATGGCTACACCTTC
CDR3aa: CASRERRLRDGYTF
v_gene: TRBV6-2/TRBV6-3
d_gene: NA
abundance: few
j_gene: TRBJ1-2

CDR3nt: TGTGCCAGCAACCGACAGGGGCCGGACACTGAAGCTTTCTTT
CDR3aa: CASNRQGPDTEAFF
v_gene: TRBV12-3/TRBV12-4
d_gene: TRBD1
abundance: NA
j_gene: TRBJ1-1

CDR3nt: TGTGCCAGCAGCGTATCGGCTAGCGTCCCGAGCAATGAGCAGTACTTC
CDR3aa: CASSVSASVPSNEQYF
v_gene: TRBV9
d_gene: NA
abundance: NA
j_gene: TRBJ2-5

CDR3nt: TGTGCCAGCACCGAAGGTCGGCGGAGCACAGATACGCAGTATTTT
CDR3aa: CASTEGRRSTDTQYF
v_gene: TRBV12-3/TRBV12-4
d_gene: NA
abundance: NA
j_gene: TRBJ2-3

CDR3nt: TGTGCCAGCGGAGTGGGACAGGGAGGCTACACCTTC
CDR3aa: CASGVGQGGYTF
v_gene: TRBV7-2
d_gene: TRBD1
abundance: few
j_gene: TRBJ1-2

CDR3nt: TGTGCCAGCAGTTATTCCCGAGGGTTTAGGCAAAACATTCAGTACTTC
CDR3aa: CASSYSRGFRQNIQYF
v_gene: TRBV6-6
d_gene: NA
abundance: few
j_gene: TRBJ2-4

CDR3nt: TGCAGCGTTGTGGCTAGCCTCAACACCGGGGAGCTGTTTTTT
CDR3aa: CSVVASLNTGELFF
v_gene: TRBV29-1
d_gene: NA
abundance: few
j_gene: TRBJ2-2